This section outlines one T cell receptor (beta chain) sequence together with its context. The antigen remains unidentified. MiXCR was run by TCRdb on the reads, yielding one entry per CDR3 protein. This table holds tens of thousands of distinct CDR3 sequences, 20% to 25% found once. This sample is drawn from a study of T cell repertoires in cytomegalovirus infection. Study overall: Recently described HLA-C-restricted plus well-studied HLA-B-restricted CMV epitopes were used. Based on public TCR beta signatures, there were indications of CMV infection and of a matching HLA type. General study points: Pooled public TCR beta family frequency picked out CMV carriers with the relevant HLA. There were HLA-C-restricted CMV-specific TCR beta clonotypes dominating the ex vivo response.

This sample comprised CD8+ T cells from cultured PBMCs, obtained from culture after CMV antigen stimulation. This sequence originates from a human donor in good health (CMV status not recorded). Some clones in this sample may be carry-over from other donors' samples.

CDR3 in DNA: TGCAGTGCTAGAGGTAGCGGAGGCAACACTGAAGCTTTCTTT. Its translation is CSARGSGGNTEAFF. The V and J genes are TRBV20-1 and TRBJ1-1; D unclear. V was clipped by 1 base and J by 2 bases, with 11 bases between them. Germline CDR1 and CDR2: DFQATT and SNEGSKA (reference sequence). The CDR3 is 14 amino acids.